This is a list of T cell receptor beta chains from one sample in a study of metastatic and nonmetastatic thyroid tumors. TCRdb reanalyzed the PCR reads with MiXCR. This sample has tens of thousands of clones, with around an eighth found just once. Sequencing was done on a sample of tumor tissue. These TCRs come from a female donor with papillary thyroid cancer or a benign thyroid nodule (not recorded which). Some clones in this sample may be carry-over from other donors' samples. Both conserved end residues are part of each CDR3. The D gene is left open where the match is weak. Size tells how often a clone was seen (once, few, many) or the class of an expanded clone, and some rows leave it out.

J,V,size,D,DNA,CDR3
TRBJ1-1,TRBV27,many,-,TGTGCCAGCACCTTTGGAGGGATAGCTTTCTTT,CASTFGGIAFF
TRBJ2-5,TRBV20-1,many,-,TGCAGTGCTAGAGGAGGGGAAGAGACCCAGTACTTC,CSARGGEETQYF
TRBJ2-7,TRBV5-6,many,TRBD2,TGTGCCAGCAGCTTGGGCGGGAGTTACCACGAGCAGTACTTC,CASSLGGSYHEQYF
TRBJ2-5,TRBV2,many,TRBD1,TGTGCCAGCAGGTGGCAGGGGGCGTCAGGGGAGACCCAGTACTTC,CASRWQGASGETQYF
TRBJ2-1,TRBV18,-,TRBD2,TGTGCCAGCTCACCAGGTACCGGGACTAGCGGGGGGAATGAGCAGTTCTTC,CASSPGTGTSGGNEQFF
TRBJ2-2,TRBV11-3,few,-,TGTGCCAGCTGCCGGGACCTCATCACCGGGGAGCTGTTTTTT,CASCRDLITGELFF
TRBJ2-7,TRBV11-3,many,TRBD2,TGTGCCAGCAGCTTAGATAGCGGGAACACCTACGAGCAGTACTTC,CASSLDSGNTYEQYF
TRBJ2-1,TRBV20-1,many,-,TGCAGTGCTAGAGATCTGGCGGGGAATTACAATGAGCAGTTCTTC,CSARDLAGNYNEQFF
TRBJ2-3,TRBV5-1,many,TRBD2,TGCGCCAGCAGCTTGGGAGCGGGAGGGCCCAGAGATACGCAGTATTTT,CASSLGAGGPRDTQYF
TRBJ2-7,TRBV6-1,many,TRBD2,TGTGCCAGCAGTTCGTCCGGCGCGGGAGAAGGATACGAGCAGTACTTC,CASSSSGAGEGYEQYF
TRBJ1-2,TRBV28,many,-,TGTGCCAGCAGTTTAAACAAGATCTATGGCTACACCTTC,CASSLNKIYGYTF
TRBJ2-5,TRBV12-3/TRBV12-4,few,-,TGTGCCAGCAGTTTGAGGGGGTTGTCGGGAAAAGAGACCCAGTACTTC,CASSLRGLSGKETQYF
TRBJ2-5,TRBV28,many,TRBD2,TGTGCCAGCAGTCCCCGCGGGGGGCAAAGACGAGAGACCCAGTACTTC,CASSPRGGQRRETQYF
TRBJ2-2,TRBV28,-,-,TGTGCCAGCAGTTCACTGACCGGGGAGCTGTTTTTT,CASSSLTGELFF
TRBJ1-1,TRBV9,few,-,TGTGCCAGCAGCTCGAGGAATGACAGAGAAGCTTTCTTT,CASSSRNDREAFF
TRBJ1-6,TRBV13,many,-,TGTGCCAGCAATCAAGGGGCCCATAATTCACCCCTCCACTTT,CASNQGAHNSPLHF
TRBJ2-4,TRBV7-8,many,-,TGTGCCAGCAGCTTAGCGACGGGCTCCAAAAACATTCAGTACTTC,CASSLATGSKNIQYF
TRBJ2-1,TRBV11-2,many,-,TGTGCCAGCAGCTTGGGATGGGAGCAGTTCTTC,CASSLGWEQFF
TRBJ2-7,TRBV5-1,many,-,TGCGCCAGCAGCTTGGCCCAGGGGAGGGCCCACTACGAGCAGTACTTC,CASSLAQGRAHYEQYF
TRBJ2-7,TRBV12-3/TRBV12-4,many,-,TGTGCCAGCACCAAGTTTGGAACAGGGTTTGAGCAGTACTTC,CASTKFGTGFEQYF
TRBJ2-1,TRBV28,many,TRBD2,TGTGCCAGCAGTTTAGGGAGGGCCGGTTACAATGAGCAGTTCTTC,CASSLGRAGYNEQFF
TRBJ2-3,TRBV12-3/TRBV12-4,many,-,TGTGCCAGCAGTGGGATAAGCTTAGGAGATACGCAGTATTTT,CASSGISLGDTQYF
TRBJ1-2,TRBV28,few,-,TGTGCCGGCAGTTTTCTATCCGGGACAAACTATGGCTACACCTTC,CAGSFLSGTNYGYTF